A selection of T cell receptor beta chains follows, all from one sample in a study of vaccination and CD4 T cells after COVID-19. TCRdb used MiXCR to reprocess the PCR reads, holding one entry per CDR3 protein. The table lists some 20,000 distinct CDR3 sequences, 67% of them singletons. The antigens these receptors bind are not known. The sequenced sample consisted of CD4+ T cells from blood, cultured in vitro. The origin of the receptors is a human donor who had recovered from COVID-19. CDR3s include the opening cysteine and the closing phenylalanine or tryptophan. The D gene is left open where the match is weak. A row's size may be missing; if present it is once, few, many or a size class.

V	size	D	J	DNA	CDR3
TRBV28	once	-	TRBJ2-2	TGTGCCAGCAGTTTATGGCCGTACAGTAACACCGGGGAGCTGTTTTTT	CASSLWPYSNTGELFF
TRBV30	-	TRBD1	TRBJ1-5	TGTGCCTGGAGTAGAGGGGGCGCCAATCAGCCCCAGCATTTT	CAWSRGGANQPQHF
TRBV20-1	-	-	TRBJ1-6	TGCAGTGCTAGTTGGCAGGGCAATTCACCCCTCCACTTT	CSASWQGNSPLHF
TRBV20-1	-	-	TRBJ2-7	TGCAGTGCTAGTTCCGGGGTTTCCTACGAGCAGTACTTC	CSASSGVSYEQYF
TRBV10-1	few	-	TRBJ1-1	TGCGCCACCAAATCGGGGGGCTCGGACACTGAAGCTTTCTTT	CATKSGGSDTEAFF
TRBV7-2	-	-	TRBJ1-5	TGTGCCAGCAGCTTAGGAAGTAGTGGGGCTCAGCCCCAGCATTTT	CASSLGSSGAQPQHF
TRBV6-2/TRBV6-3	few	-	TRBJ2-2	TGTGCCAGCAGCCCCTGGGGGACCGGGGAGCTGTTTTTT	CASSPWGTGELFF
TRBV7-9	-	-	TRBJ1-5	TGTGCCAGCAGCCAAGGGGGGAATAGCAATCAGCCCCAGCATTTT	CASSQGGNSNQPQHF
TRBV27	few	-	TRBJ2-3	TGTGCCAGCAGTGCCCGGCTGGCTAGTTTTGTAGATACGCAGTATTTT	CASSARLASFVDTQYF
TRBV20-1	-	TRBD1	TRBJ1-5	TGCAGTGCTCAAACAGGGGGCAGTTATCAGCCCCAGCATTTT	CSAQTGGSYQPQHF
TRBV28	-	TRBD1	TRBJ1-1	TGTGCCAACTACCTCTCTGTCGGCACAGGGGTGGCTTTCTTT	CANYLSVGTGVAFF
TRBV10-3	-	TRBD2	TRBJ2-1	TGTGCCATCAGTGAGTCGTCACTAGCGTACAATGAGCAGTTCTTC	CAISESSLAYNEQFF
TRBV19	few	-	TRBJ1-3	TGTGCCAGTAAGCTCTCTGGAAACACCATATATTTT	CASKLSGNTIYF
TRBV6-2/TRBV6-3	-	-	TRBJ1-5	TGTGCCAGCAGTAATCTCAGGGCTAACTCCGGCGATCAGCCCCAGCATTTT	CASSNLRANSGDQPQHF
TRBV27	-	-	TRBJ2-7	TGTGCCAGCAGTTTAGGTCCGGGTCTATCCTACGAGCAGTACTTC	CASSLGPGLSYEQYF
TRBV6-1	-	-	TRBJ2-4	TGTGCCAGCAGAAACGAAGGGGTATTACCCAAAAACATTCAGTACTTC	CASRNEGVLPKNIQYF
TRBV5-1	-	-	TRBJ2-5	TGCGCCAGCAGCTTGGAGTGGGAGACCCAGTACTTC	CASSLEWETQYF
TRBV28	once	-	TRBJ2-1	TGTGCCAGCAGATGGGATAGGGAGGACAATGAGCAGTTCTTC	CASRWDREDNEQFF
TRBV4-3	few	-	TRBJ1-6	TGCGCCAGCAGCCAAGGGGCAGGGCTGGCCTATAATTCACCCCTCCACTTT	CASSQGAGLAYNSPLHF
TRBV27	-	-	TRBJ1-4	TGTGCCAGCAGTTTATACGGGAAGAATGAAAAACTGTTTTTT	CASSLYGKNEKLFF
TRBV5-8	-	TRBD1	TRBJ1-1	TGTGCCAGCAGCTTAGCCCGGACAGGGTACACTGAAGCTTTCTTT	CASSLARTGYTEAFF
TRBV30	-	-	TRBJ1-5	TGTGCCTGTAGCTTGGAGGGGAATAGCAATCAGCCCCAGCATTTT	CACSLEGNSNQPQHF
TRBV20-1	-	-	TRBJ2-7	TGCAGTGCTAGAGATAGGGGAGGGGGCTTCTACGAGCAGTACTTC	CSARDRGGGFYEQYF
TRBV6-1	-	-	TRBJ1-1	TGTGCCTCAACGGGGGTGGGGCACACTGAAGCTTTCTTT	CASTGVGHTEAFF
TRBV20-1	few	TRBD1	TRBJ1-2	TGCAGTGCTAGCGGCTGGACAGGGGGCTGGGGTGGCTACACCTTC	CSASGWTGGWGGYTF
TRBV6-1	few	-	TRBJ1-5	TGTGCCAGCACCTACGAACCTCCGAAGCCCCAGCATTTT	CASTYEPPKPQHF
TRBV6-5	few	-	TRBJ1-2	TGTGCCAGCAGTTACCTAGGGTTATCTAACTATGGCTACACCTTC	CASSYLGLSNYGYTF
TRBV6-5	-	-	TRBJ1-1	TGTGCCAGCAGTTACGAGGGTGGCGCATACACTGAAGCTTTCTTT	CASSYEGGAYTEAFF
TRBV7-9	-	TRBD1	TRBJ2-7	TGTGCCAGCAGCTTAGATGGGACAGGGGGCGAGCAGTACTTC	CASSLDGTGGEQYF
TRBV6-5	-	-	TRBJ1-3	TGTGCCAGCAGTTATCCGGGGGTACAGCGAAACACCATATATTTT	CASSYPGVQRNTIYF
TRBV6-1	-	TRBD1	TRBJ2-7	TGTGCCTACTCACCGGACAGGTTCGCCCACGAGCAGTACTTC	CAYSPDRFAHEQYF
TRBV20-1	-	-	TRBJ1-5	TGCAGTGCTTCAGTCCCTGCGCGGAACAATCAGCCCCAGCATTTT	CSASVPARNNQPQHF
TRBV12-3/TRBV12-4	-	-	TRBJ1-1	TGTGCCAGCACTCCGGGGAGGAAAGGCCCTGAAGCTTTCTTT	CASTPGRKGPEAFF
TRBV20-1	-	TRBD1	TRBJ1-1	TGCAGTGCTAGGGACAGGGCGTCGGTCACTGAAGCTTTCTTT	CSARDRASVTEAFF
TRBV19	once	-	TRBJ1-5	TGTGCCAGTAGTGTGTGGGTACGCCAGCCCCAGCATTTT	CASSVWVRQPQHF
TRBV21-1	-	-	TRBJ2-5	TGTGCCACCATCCGGGACGGACAAAACGTCAAAGAGACCCAGTACTTC	CATIRDGQNVKETQYF
TRBV7-9	-	-	TRBJ2-1	TGTGCCAGCAGCTTATCGACCCGTGAGCAGTTCTTC	CASSLSTREQFF
TRBV6-5	-	TRBD2	TRBJ2-3	TGTGCCAGCAGTTACGGGACTAGCGGGAGTAGGGATACGCAGTATTTT	CASSYGTSGSRDTQYF
TRBV7-2	-	TRBD1	TRBJ2-3	TGTGCCAGCAGCCCCCAGGGGGAGTTCTCCACAGATACGCAGTATTTT	CASSPQGEFSTDTQYF
TRBV27	-	TRBD1	TRBJ1-5	TGTGCCAGCAGGACAGGGGGCTATAGCAATCAGCCCCAGCATTTT	CASRTGGYSNQPQHF
TRBV11-3	-	TRBD1	TRBJ2-7	TGTGCCAGCAGCCGCGACCGGGACAGGGTCAACGAGCAGTACTTC	CASSRDRDRVNEQYF
TRBV7-2	-	TRBD2	TRBJ2-1	TGTGCCAGCAGCTTGGTAGCGGGAGTGAGGGATGAGCAGTTCTTC	CASSLVAGVRDEQFF
TRBV28	-	TRBD2	TRBJ2-3	TGTGCCACCAAAAGGGCTAGCGGGAGAAACACAGATACGCAGTATTTT	CATKRASGRNTDTQYF
TRBV2	once	-	TRBJ1-2	TGTGCCAGCAGTGGTACAGGGAGGAATGGCTACACCTTC	CASSGTGRNGYTF
TRBV14	once	-	TRBJ2-5	TGTGCCAGCAGCCAAGTCAGGACCCCTAGGGAGACCCAGTACTTC	CASSQVRTPRETQYF
TRBV7-3	-	-	TRBJ2-1	TGTGTCAGCAGCCCCTACCTCAACAATGAGCAGTTCTTC	CVSSPYLNNEQFF